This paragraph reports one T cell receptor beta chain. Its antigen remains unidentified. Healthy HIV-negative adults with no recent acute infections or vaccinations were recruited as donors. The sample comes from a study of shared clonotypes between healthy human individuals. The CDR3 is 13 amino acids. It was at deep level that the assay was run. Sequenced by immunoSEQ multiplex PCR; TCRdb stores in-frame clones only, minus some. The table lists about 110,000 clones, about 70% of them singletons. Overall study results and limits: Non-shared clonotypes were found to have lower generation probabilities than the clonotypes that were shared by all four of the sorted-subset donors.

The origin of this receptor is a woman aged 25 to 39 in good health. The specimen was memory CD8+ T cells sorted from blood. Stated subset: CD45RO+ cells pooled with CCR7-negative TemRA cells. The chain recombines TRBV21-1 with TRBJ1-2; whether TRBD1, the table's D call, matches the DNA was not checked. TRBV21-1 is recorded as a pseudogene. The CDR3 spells CASSVSQYYGYTF. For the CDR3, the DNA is TGTGCCAGCAGCGTAAGTCAGTACTATGGCTACACCTTC.